Below are 11 T cell receptor beta chains sequenced from a single sample in a study of CD4 T cells in relation to SARS-CoV-2 and coronaviruses. Sequencing used immunoSEQ multiplex PCR; TCRdb keeps in-frame clones, though not all of them. The table shows approximately 25,000 clones, with roughly 80% occurring only once. Their antigen targets remain unknown. Unexposed donor CD4+ T cells date from about 2010-2019, before the COVID-19 pandemic. Isolation of CD4+ T cells took place after nine to ten days in culture. The sequencing sample was made of CD4+ T cells from PBMCs, cultured in vitro. All receptors come from a human donor in good health.

The V call is TRBV10-3, the J call TRBJ1-1; the D gene is possibly TRBD1 (5 bases). V was shortened by 3 bases and J by 1 base, with 15 bases between the two germline ends. Germline values: CDR1 ENHRY, CDR2 SYGVKD. CDR3 length: 16 residues. CDR3 protein: CAISDGRGSENTEAFF. The CDR3 DNA follows: TGTGCCATCAGTGATGGAAGGGGATCCGAGAACACTGAAGCTTTCTTT.

The count of this clone is one. V is TRBV28 and J is TRBJ2-5; 9 positions match TRBD2. The CDR3 contains 15 residues. V lost 3 bases, J lost 5 bases, and 7 bases stayed unmatched. Germline loops: CDR1 MDHEN, CDR2 SYDVKM. CDR3: CASSFPSGTRETQYF. The CDR3 DNA reads TGTGCCAGCAGTTTCCCTAGCGGGACTAGGGAGACCCAGTACTTC.

V usage is TRBV3-1 (or the pseudogene TRBV3-2) and J usage is TRBJ1-3; D is unresolved. The V end was cut by 5 bases, the J end by 1 base, with 9 bases between. The CDR3 runs to 14 residues. Per germline, CDR1 LGHDT and CDR2 YNNKEL (reference sequence). The CDR3 coding sequence is TGTGCCAGCAGCAGCGGATGGTCTGGAAACACCATATATTTT. It codes for CASSSGWSGNTIYF.

The CDR3 reads CASSYSQTSGGGYTF. Written as DNA, the CDR3 is TGTGCCAGCAGTTACTCTCAAACCTCGGGGGGGGGCTACACCTTC. This chain joins TRBV6-6 and TRBJ1-2; maybe TRBD1 (5 bases). There are 15 residues in the CDR3. The V end was cut by 0 bases, the J end by 8 bases, with 16 bases between. The germline V gene encodes CDR1 MNHNY and CDR2 SVGAGI (reference sequence).

The chain carries TRBV11-2 and TRBJ2-7; D gene ambiguous. The CDR3 contains 14 residues. Trimming stripped 5 bases from V and 2 bases from J, with 13 bases between. The germline V gene has CDR1 SGHAT and CDR2 FQNNGV. CDR3 protein: CASSLSDIAYEQYF. The CDR3 DNA reads TGTGCCAGCAGCCTAAGCGACATAGCCTACGAGCAGTACTTC.

The rearrangement links TRBV9 to TRBJ1-3; TRBD1 aligns across 9 bases. The CDR3 consists of 17 residues. V trimming: 3 bases; J trimming: 4 bases; junction bases outside the gene matches: 11. From germline, CDR1 is SGDLS and CDR2 YYNGEE. As DNA, the CDR3 is TGTGCCAGCAGCGCAAGAGGACAGGGGAACGCGGGAAACACCATATATTTT. Its translation is CASSARGQGNAGNTIYF. Based on the CDR3 plus reference TRBV9 and TRBJ1-3, the full variable domain is DSGVTQTPKHLITATGQRVTLRCSPRSGDLSVYWYQQSLDQGLQFLIQYYNGEERAKGNILERFSAQQFPDLHSELNLSSLELGDSALYFCASSARGQGNAGNTIYFGEGSWLTVV.

V and J are TRBV11-3 and TRBJ2-2, with 8 bases identical to TRBD2. The V gene's germline CDR1 is SGHNT and CDR2 YENEEA. Losses at the gene ends were 3 bases for V and 0 bases for J; bases not matched to a gene: 0. The CDR3 is 15 amino acids. The CDR3 nucleotides are TGTGCCAGCAGCTTTAGCGGGACGAACACCGGGGAGCTGTTTTTT. Its protein is CASSFSGTNTGELFF.

The rearrangement uses TRBV5-4 and TRBJ2-7, with D possibly TRBD2 on 6 matching bases. The CDR3 contains 13 residues. Trimming cost V 0 bases and J 9 bases, with 13 bases left between them. The germline V gene has CDR1 SGHNT and CDR2 YYREEE (reference sequence). The CDR3, as DNA: TGTGCCAGCAGCTTGGGGCCGGGGGAGAGGCAGTACTTC. Translation: CASSLGPGERQYF.

The chain is built from TRBV5-1 and TRBJ2-7, with D possibly TRBD1 on 8 matching bases. Trimming removed 4 bases at V and 4 bases at J, with 33 bases between. CDR3 length: 20 amino acids. Germline V gene data show CDR1 as SGHRS and CDR2 as YFSETQ. This CDR3 is CASSLPGQVGVGTKTYEQYF. The CDR3 coding sequence is TGCGCCAGCAGCCTCCCGGGACAGGTAGGCGTTGGGACTAAGACTTACGAGCAGTACTTC.

This chain joins TRBV28 and TRBJ1-5; possible D gene TRBD1, 5 bases. The germline V and J ends were trimmed by 5 bases and 0 bases, with 14 bases remaining between them. The CDR3 totals 16 residues. The germline gives CDR1 MDHEN, CDR2 SYDVKM. The CDR3 protein is CASSGGDGYSNQPQHF. CDR3 DNA: TGTGCCAGCAGTGGGGGGGACGGATATAGCAATCAGCCCCAGCATTTT.

The table lists this clone with a few counts. This rearrangement joins TRBV4-1 to TRBJ1-4, with 7 bases that match TRBD1. After removal of 2 bases from V and 11 bases from J, the junction contained 11 bases not matched to a gene. The CDR3 sequence is 15 residues long. CDR1 and CDR2 (germline): MGHRA, YSYEKL. CDR3 loop: CASSQTGEQRGKLFF. The DNA for the CDR3 is TGCGCCAGCAGCCAAACAGGGGAGCAAAGGGGGAAACTGTTTTTT.